These T cell receptor beta chains were read from a single sample in a study of blood T cell repertoires in COVID-19. Some clones are missing from TCRdb's copy, which holds only in-frame ones; the method was immunoSEQ multiplex PCR. The sample consists of some 250,000 clones, 81% of them appearing once. The specimen sequenced was peripheral blood. The source of these receptors is a woman of 80 years or more with COVID-19, enrolled during active disease. The CDR3 runs from the conserved cysteine through the conserved F or W. Each record gives: V gene, clone size, J gene, CDR3 length, D gene, CDR3 protein, CDR3 DNA. D genes are given only for firm matches. Rows may omit the clone size; those that give it use once, few, many or a size class.

>TRBV10-3|NA|TRBJ1-2|13|NA
CAIRVSTPGGYTF
TGTGCCATCAGAGTATCGACCCCAGGGGGCTACACCTTC
>TRBV28|few|TRBJ1-3|15|NA
CASSPGAGAGNTIYF
TGTGCCAGCAGTCCCGGGGCAGGGGCTGGAAACACCATATATTTT
>TRBV7-3|once|TRBJ2-7|16|TRBD2
CASSLNPGGSSYEQYF
TGTGCCAGCAGCTTGAATCCGGGAGGGAGTTCCTACGAGCAGTACTTC
>TRBV6-7|NA|TRBJ2-7|15|NA
CASSYSILVGYEQYF
TGTGCCAGCAGTTACTCGATACTAGTGGGCTACGAGCAGTACTTC
>TRBV5-1|NA|TRBJ2-7|14|NA
CASSGGAFNGEQYF
TGCGCCAGCAGCGGGGGGGCTTTTAATGGCGAGCAGTACTTC
>TRBV28|NA|TRBJ1-2|10|NA
CASLDYGYTF
TGTGCCAGCCTAGACTATGGCTACACCTTC
>TRBV6-1|NA|TRBJ2-5|14|NA
CASSEPRALRTQYF
TGTGCCAGCAGTGAGCCGAGGGCGTTGCGGACCCAGTACTTC
>TRBV11-2|NA|TRBJ2-5|18|TRBD2
CASSLGGLRGAGGETQYF
TGTGCCAGCAGCTTAGGAGGGTTGCGGGGGGCCGGTGGAGAGACCCAGTACTTC
>TRBV18|NA|TRBJ2-1|16|NA
CASSPAGENGYNEQFF
TGTGCCAGCTCACCAGCAGGGGAGAACGGGTACAATGAGCAGTTCTTC
>TRBV4-1|NA|TRBJ2-1|16|TRBD2
CASSQGIGGSSYEQFF
TGCGCCAGCAGCCAGGGGATCGGCGGGAGTTCATATGAGCAGTTCTTC
>TRBV10-1|NA|TRBJ1-1|14|NA
CASSEGTGRTEAFF
TGCGCCAGCAGTGAAGGAACAGGTAGGACTGAAGCTTTCTTT
>TRBV27|once|TRBJ1-6|16|NA
CASSLGGGSYNSPLHF
TGTGCCAGCAGTTTAGGGGGGGGATCCTATAATTCACCCCTCCACTTT
>TRBV4-3|NA|TRBJ1-4|15|NA
CASSPSLGLNEKLFF
TGCGCCAGCAGTCCCTCCCTGGGGCTCAATGAAAAACTGTTTTTT
>TRBV7-8|NA|TRBJ2-1|18|TRBD2
CASSLTPRTSGGFNEQFF
TGTGCCAGCAGCTTAACCCCCCGTACTAGCGGGGGGTTCAATGAGCAGTTCTTC
>TRBV5-1|once|TRBJ1-2|15|TRBD1
CASSLGTGPFYGYTF
TGCGCCAGCAGCTTAGGGACAGGACCTTTCTATGGCTACACCTTC
>TRBV27|NA|TRBJ2-7|14|TRBD1
CASSLMTGGYEQYF
TGTGCCAGCAGTTTAATGACAGGGGGCTACGAGCAGTACTTC
>TRBV3-1/TRBV3-2|NA|TRBJ1-5|14|NA
CASSQGRGNQPQHF
TGTGCCAGCAGCCAGGGTCGGGGCAATCAGCCCCAGCATTTT
>TRBV11-3|NA|TRBJ2-2|14|TRBD2
CASSFSLAAGELFF
TGTGCCAGCAGCTTTTCACTAGCGGCCGGGGAGCTGTTTTTT
>TRBV7-9|NA|TRBJ1-1|15|NA
CASSFIEQGSTEAFF
TGTGCCAGCAGCTTTATTGAGCAGGGAAGCACTGAAGCTTTCTTT
>TRBV18|NA|TRBJ2-2|15|TRBD1
CASSYRDRGTGELFF
TGTGCCAGCTCATACCGGGACAGGGGCACCGGGGAGCTGTTTTTT
>TRBV7-2|once|TRBJ2-1|17|TRBD1
CASSPNRVRGLRNEQFF
TGTGCCAGCAGCCCTAACCGGGTGAGGGGGCTGAGAAATGAGCAGTTCTTC
>TRBV5-1|NA|TRBJ2-7|16|NA
CASSLGQATSSYEQYF
TGCGCCAGCAGCTTGGGGCAGGCGACCTCCTCCTACGAGCAGTACTTC
>TRBV11-2|NA|TRBJ2-1|17|TRBD2
CASSLTSGMVSYNEQFF
TGTGCCAGCAGCTTAACTAGCGGGATGGTCTCCTACAATGAGCAGTTCTTC
>TRBV6-1|NA|TRBJ2-5|12|NA
CASSEDPQTQYF
TGTGCCAGCAGTGAAGATCCTCAGACCCAGTACTTC
>TRBV2|NA|TRBJ2-7|14|TRBD1
CASMPGQGRGKQYF
TGTGCCAGCATGCCGGGACAGGGAAGGGGCAAGCAGTACTTC
>TRBV18|NA|TRBJ1-4|17|TRBD1
CASSPIRQGPTNEKLFF
TGTGCCAGCTCACCTATCAGACAGGGACCCACTAATGAAAAACTGTTTTTT
>TRBV7-3|NA|TRBJ1-2|13|TRBD1
CASSLNQGDGYTF
TGTGCCAGCAGCTTAAACCAGGGGGATGGCTACACCTTC
>TRBV5-1|once|TRBJ2-7|16|NA
CASSEGVGTGAYEQYF
TGCGCCAGCAGCGAAGGGGTCGGGACTGGTGCCTACGAGCAGTACTTC
>TRBV5-1|few|TRBJ1-5|15|NA
CASSLDSHLNQPQHF
TGCGCCAGCAGCTTAGACAGCCATCTCAATCAGCCCCAGCATTTT
>TRBV29-1|once|TRBJ1-2|12|NA
CSVENRRCGYTF
TGCAGCGTTGAAAACAGACGTTGTGGCTACACCTTC
>TRBV7-8|NA|TRBJ1-5|17|NA
CASRPLLSQGSNQPQHF
TGTGCCAGCAGGCCTCTGCTGTCTCAGGGGAGCAATCAGCCCCAGCATTTT
>TRBV5-1|once|TRBJ1-2|14|TRBD1
CASSLRATGQGYTF
TGCGCCAGCAGCTTGAGGGCGACAGGGCAAGGCTACACCTTC
>TRBV28|once|TRBJ1-1|14|NA
CASSSTGMNTEAFF
TGTGCCAGCAGTTCGACAGGAATGAACACTGAAGCTTTCTTT